This T cell receptor (beta chain) appears in the sequencing data of a study of cytomegalovirus exposure and HLA in healthy donors. As for the study in general: Sequencing of around 200 million T cells in an earlier analysis found some 100 million unique TCR beta sequences. Genotyping showed around 81% of over 350 donors falling in the Caucasian-associated ancestry cluster. Study-wide results and limits: The authors later found HLA-associated TCR beta chains more clonally expanded than equally common others.

With respect to this clone: Its antigen is not known.

Whereas donors were nominally healthy upon sampling, unrecorded immune exposures were probable. The study ran its PCR with 60 Vbeta and 13 Jbeta primers. Using immunoSEQ multiplex PCR, the repertoire was profiled, and TCRdb retains in-frame clones only, with some absent. The sample includes around 170,000 clones, around 80% of them seen just once. The CDR3 loop spans 14 amino acids. Germline V gives CDR1 MDHEN, CDR2 SYDVKM. The V end lost 7 bases, the J end lost 2 bases, and 11 bases lay between the germline ends. The sequence was obtained from a woman aged 50 to 65 in good health and CMV-seropositive. The V call is TRBV28, the J call TRBJ1-4; D unresolved. Material: PBMCs. The CDR3, as DNA: TGTGCCAGCATAGAGGGCGCCACTAATGAAAAACTGTTTTTT. Its protein is CASIEGATNEKLFF.